Following are 4 T cell receptor beta chains from one sample sequenced in a study of blood T cell repertoires in COVID-19. Clones were read by immunoSEQ multiplex PCR, and TCRdb kept only the in-frame ones, dropping some. The table lists 250,000 or so clones, around 86% of them singletons. The specimen was peripheral blood. The receptors were gathered from a man aged 40-55 years with active or convalescent COVID-19.

V usage is TRBV30 and J usage is TRBJ1-1; D is undetermined. With 2 bases removed from V and 0 bases from J, the gap between germline ends came to 4 bases. The germline CDR1 and CDR2 sequences are GTSNPN and SVGIG (reference sequence). The CDR3 is made up of 12 amino acids. CDR3 DNA: TGTGCCTGGAGTATAGTGAACACTGAAGCTTTCTTT. This encodes CAWSIVNTEAFF.

The V call is TRBV9, the J call TRBJ1-5; maybe TRBD1 (5 bases). CDR1 and CDR2 (germline): SGDLS, YYNGEE. Trimming pared 3 bases from V and 4 bases from J, leaving 8 bases between. The CDR3 has 13 amino acids. CDR3 loop: CASSADSNQPQHF. The CDR3 nucleotides read TGTGCCAGCAGCGCCGACAGTAATCAGCCCCAGCATTTT.

This chain uses TRBV5-1 with TRBJ1-4; D remains unclear. The CDR3 runs 15 residues. Germline CDR1 and CDR2: SGHRS and YFSETQ. V gave up 6 bases and J gave up 4 bases, with 16 bases separating them. As DNA, the CDR3 is TGCGCCAGCAATGAGGGAAAGATACTTAATGAAAAACTGTTTTTT. It is translated as CASNEGKILNEKLFF.

This sequence joins TRBV3-1 (or the pseudogene TRBV3-2) and TRBJ1-6; D remains unclear. The V gene lost 1 base and the J gene lost 11 bases, with 12 bases spanning the gap. The CDR3 is made up of 14 amino acids. Germline CDR1 LGHDT, CDR2 YNNKEL (reference sequence). CDR3 sequence: CASSQASPSAPLHF. The CDR3 nucleotides are TGTGCCAGCAGCCAAGCTAGCCCTAGTGCACCCCTCCACTTT.